This T cell receptor (beta chain) was captured in a study of cytomegalovirus exposure and HLA in healthy donors. General study results and limits: A missense DCLRE1C variant was associated with V- and J-gene trimming of TCR beta chains in a later analysis, and an independent cohort replicated the association.

With regard to this clone: Its antigen is unidentified.

Researchers ran the PCR with 60 Vbeta and 13 Jbeta primers. Libraries were prepared by immunoSEQ multiplex PCR; TCRdb keeps only in-frame clonotypes and omits some of them. The repertoire has roughly 150,000 clones, about three quarters of them found once; the top ten carry 1.5% to 2%. The CDR3 sequence is 14 residues long. CDR1 and CDR2 (germline): KGHSH, LQKENI. The V segment lost 3 bases and the J segment 2 bases; nucleotides outside the gene matches: 3. The receptor comes from a woman aged 25 to 39 in good health and CMV-seronegative. The sequenced sample consisted of PBMCs. The chain couples TRBV18 to TRBJ2-5; TRBD2 aligns across 7 bases. CDR3 nucleotides: TGTGCCAGCTCACCGGGGGGGGAGCAAGAGACCCAGTACTTC. Translation: CASSPGGEQETQYF.